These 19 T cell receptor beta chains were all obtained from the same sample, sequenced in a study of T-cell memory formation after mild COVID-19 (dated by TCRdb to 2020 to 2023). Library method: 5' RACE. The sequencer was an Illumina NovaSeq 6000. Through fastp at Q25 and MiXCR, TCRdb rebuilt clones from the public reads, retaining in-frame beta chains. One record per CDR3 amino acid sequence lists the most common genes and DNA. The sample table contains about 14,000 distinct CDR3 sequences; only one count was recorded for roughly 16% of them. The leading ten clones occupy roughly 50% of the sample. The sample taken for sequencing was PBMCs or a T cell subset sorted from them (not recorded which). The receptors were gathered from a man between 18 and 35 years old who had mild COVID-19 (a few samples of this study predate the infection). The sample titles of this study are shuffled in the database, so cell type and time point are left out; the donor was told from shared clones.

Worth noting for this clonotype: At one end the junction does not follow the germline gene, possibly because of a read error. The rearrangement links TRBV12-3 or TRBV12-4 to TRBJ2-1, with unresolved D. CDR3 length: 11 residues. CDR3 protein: CASSPARSRVF. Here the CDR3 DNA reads TGTGCCAGCAGCCCCGCCCGTAGTAGGGTCTTC.

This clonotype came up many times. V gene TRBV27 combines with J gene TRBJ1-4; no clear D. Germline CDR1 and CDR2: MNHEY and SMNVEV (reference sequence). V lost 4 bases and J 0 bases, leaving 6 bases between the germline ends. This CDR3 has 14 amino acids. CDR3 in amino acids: CASSSFTTNEKLFF. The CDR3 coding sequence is TGTGCCAGCAGTTCTTTTACAACTAATGAAAAACTGTTTTTT.

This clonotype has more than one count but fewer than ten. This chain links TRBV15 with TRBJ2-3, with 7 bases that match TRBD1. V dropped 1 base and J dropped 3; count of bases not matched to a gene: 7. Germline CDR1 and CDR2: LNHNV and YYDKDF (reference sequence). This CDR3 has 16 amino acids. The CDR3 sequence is CATSRVSRGSTDTQYF. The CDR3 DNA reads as TGTGCCACCAGCAGAGTTAGCAGGGGGTCGACAGATACGCAGTATTTT.

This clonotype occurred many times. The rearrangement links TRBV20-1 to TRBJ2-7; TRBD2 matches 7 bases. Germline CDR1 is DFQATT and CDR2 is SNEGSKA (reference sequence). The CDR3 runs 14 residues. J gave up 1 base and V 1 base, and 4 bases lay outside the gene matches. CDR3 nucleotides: TGCAGTGCTAGAGGTGCGGGGGTTTCCTACGAGCAGTACTTC. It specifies CSARGAGVSYEQYF.

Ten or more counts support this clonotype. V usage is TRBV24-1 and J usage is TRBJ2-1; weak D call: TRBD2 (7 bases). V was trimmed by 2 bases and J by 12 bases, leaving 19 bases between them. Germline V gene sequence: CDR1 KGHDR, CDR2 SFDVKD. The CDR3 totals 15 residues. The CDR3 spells CATSDSTKRGGRQFF. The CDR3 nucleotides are TGTGCCACCAGTGATTCGACAAAGAGGGGGGGAAGGCAGTTCTTC.

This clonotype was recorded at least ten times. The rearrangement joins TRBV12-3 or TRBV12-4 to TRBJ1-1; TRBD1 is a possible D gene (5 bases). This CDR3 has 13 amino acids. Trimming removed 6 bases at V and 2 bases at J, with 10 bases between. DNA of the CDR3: TGTGCCAGCAGCCCAGGGTTTAACACTGAAGCTTTCTTT. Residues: CASSPGFNTEAFF.

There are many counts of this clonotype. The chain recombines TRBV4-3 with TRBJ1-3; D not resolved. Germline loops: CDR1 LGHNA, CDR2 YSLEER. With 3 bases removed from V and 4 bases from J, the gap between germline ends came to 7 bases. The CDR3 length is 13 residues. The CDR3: CASSHSLGNTIYF. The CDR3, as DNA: TGCGCCAGCAGCCACAGTCTCGGAAACACCATATATTTT.

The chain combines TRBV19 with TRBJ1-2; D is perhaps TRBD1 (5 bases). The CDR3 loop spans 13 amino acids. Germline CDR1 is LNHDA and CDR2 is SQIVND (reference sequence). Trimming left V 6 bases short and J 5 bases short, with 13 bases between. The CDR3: CASRPTGGYGYTF. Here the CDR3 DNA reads TGTGCCAGTAGGCCTACGGGGGGATATGGCTACACCTTC.

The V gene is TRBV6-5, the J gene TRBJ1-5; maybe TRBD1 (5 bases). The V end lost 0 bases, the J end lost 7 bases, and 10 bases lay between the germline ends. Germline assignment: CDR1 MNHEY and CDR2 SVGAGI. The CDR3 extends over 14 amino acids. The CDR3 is CASSYSPGRQPQHF. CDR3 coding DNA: TGTGCCAGCAGTTACTCCCCAGGGAGGCAGCCCCAGCATTTT.

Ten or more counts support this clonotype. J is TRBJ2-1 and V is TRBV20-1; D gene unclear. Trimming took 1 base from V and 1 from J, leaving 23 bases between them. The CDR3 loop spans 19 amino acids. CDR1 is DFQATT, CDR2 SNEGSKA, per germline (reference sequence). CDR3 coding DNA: TGCAGTGCTAGAGCCCGTCAGACCCCGGACCGGGCATCCTACAATGAGCAGTTCTTC. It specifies CSARARQTPDRASYNEQFF.

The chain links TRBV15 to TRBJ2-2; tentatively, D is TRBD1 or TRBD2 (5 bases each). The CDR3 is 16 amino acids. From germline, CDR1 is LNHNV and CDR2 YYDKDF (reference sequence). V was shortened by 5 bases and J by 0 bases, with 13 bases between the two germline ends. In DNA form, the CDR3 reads TGTGCCACCAGCTCCCACGGGGCAACGAACACCGGGGAGCTGTTTTTT. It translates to CATSSHGATNTGELFF.

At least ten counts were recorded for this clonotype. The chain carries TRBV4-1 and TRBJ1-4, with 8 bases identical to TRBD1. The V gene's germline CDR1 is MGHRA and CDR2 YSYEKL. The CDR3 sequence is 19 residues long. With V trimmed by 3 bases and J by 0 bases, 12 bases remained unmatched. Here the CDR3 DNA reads TGCGCCAGCAGCCACCCCGACCTCAGGGGGCTCCCAACTAATGAAAAACTGTTTTTT. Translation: CASSHPDLRGLPTNEKLFF.

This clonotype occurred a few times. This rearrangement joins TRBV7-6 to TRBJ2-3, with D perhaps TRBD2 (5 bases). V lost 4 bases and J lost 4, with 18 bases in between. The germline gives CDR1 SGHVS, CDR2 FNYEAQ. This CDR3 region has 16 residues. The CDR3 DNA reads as TGTGCCAGCAGCTCGGAGTGGGCGGGTGGGGCAGATACGCAGTATTTT. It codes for CASSSEWAGGADTQYF. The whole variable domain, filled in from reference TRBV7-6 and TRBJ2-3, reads GAGVSQSPRYKVTKRGQDVALRCDPISGHVSLYWYRQALGQGPEFLTYFNYEAQQDKSGLPNDRFSAERPEGSISTLTIQRTEQRDSAMYRCASSSEWAGGADTQYFGPGTRLTVL.

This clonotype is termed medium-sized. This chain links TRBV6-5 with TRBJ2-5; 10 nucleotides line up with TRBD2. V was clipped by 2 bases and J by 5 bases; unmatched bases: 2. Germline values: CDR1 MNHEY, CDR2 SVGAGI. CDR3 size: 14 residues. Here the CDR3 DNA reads TGTGCCAGCAGTTACAGCGGGGGGGGGGAGACCCAGTACTTC. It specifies CASSYSGGGETQYF.

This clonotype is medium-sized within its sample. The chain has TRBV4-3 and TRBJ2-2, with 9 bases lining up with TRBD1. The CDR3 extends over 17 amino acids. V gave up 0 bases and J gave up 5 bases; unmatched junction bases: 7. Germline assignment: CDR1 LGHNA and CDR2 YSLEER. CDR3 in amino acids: CASSQEARGQGTGELFF. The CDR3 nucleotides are TGCGCCAGCAGCCAAGAGGCCCGAGGACAGGGGACCGGGGAGCTGTTTTTT.

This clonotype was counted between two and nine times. The CDR3 DNA reads as TGCGCCAGCAGCCAATATTGTAGGGAGCAGTACGTC. This gives the protein CASSQYCREQYV. The chain combines TRBV4-3 with TRBJ2-7; D gene ambiguous. The CDR3 covers 12 residues. V was clipped by 2 bases and J by 7 bases, with 9 bases between them. Germline V lookup: CDR1 LGHNA, CDR2 YSLEER.

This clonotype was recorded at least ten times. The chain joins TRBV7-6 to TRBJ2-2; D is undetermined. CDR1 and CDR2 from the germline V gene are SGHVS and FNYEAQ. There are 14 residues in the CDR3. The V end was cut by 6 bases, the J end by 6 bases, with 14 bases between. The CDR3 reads CASRSSPVPGELFF. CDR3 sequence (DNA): TGTGCCAGCAGATCCTCTCCGGTTCCCGGGGAGCTGTTTTTT.

The CDR3: CASSGGQFQFF. CDR3 DNA: TGTGCCAGCAGCGGGGGACAGTTTCAGTTCTTC. The rearrangement joins TRBV12-3 or TRBV12-4 to TRBJ2-1; D perhaps matches TRBD1 (7 bases). This CDR3 has 11 residues. Between the trimmed V and J ends, which lost 6 bases and 13 bases, there was a span of 13 bases.

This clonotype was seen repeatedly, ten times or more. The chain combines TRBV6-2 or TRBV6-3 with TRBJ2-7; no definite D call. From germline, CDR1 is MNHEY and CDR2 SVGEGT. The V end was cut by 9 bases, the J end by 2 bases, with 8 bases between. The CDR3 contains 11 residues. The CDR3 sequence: CASQSAYEQYF. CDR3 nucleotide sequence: TGTGCCAGTCAGTCGGCCTACGAGCAGTACTTC.